This T cell receptor beta chain was identified in a study of blood T cell repertoires in COVID-19. Study overall: Nucleic acid was either cDNA or gDNA, and it came from T cells, B-cell-depleted T cells, or PBMCs.

This CDR3 has 15 amino acids. The junction had 4 bases not matched to a gene; V was cut back by 1 base and J by 3 bases. CDR1 SGHDN and CDR2 FVKESK come from the germline V gene. Clones were read by immunoSEQ multiplex PCR, and TCRdb kept only the in-frame ones, dropping some. Among 11,000 or so clones listed, about 80% were seen once. The V call is TRBV14, the J call TRBJ1-2; TRBD1 aligns across 8 bases. Sequenced sample: peripheral blood. The TCR originated in a man older than 75 with acute or convalescent COVID-19. CDR3 nucleotides: TGTGCCAGCAGCCAAGTGCACAGGGGGGACTATGGCTACACCTTC. Its protein product is CASSQVHRGDYGYTF.